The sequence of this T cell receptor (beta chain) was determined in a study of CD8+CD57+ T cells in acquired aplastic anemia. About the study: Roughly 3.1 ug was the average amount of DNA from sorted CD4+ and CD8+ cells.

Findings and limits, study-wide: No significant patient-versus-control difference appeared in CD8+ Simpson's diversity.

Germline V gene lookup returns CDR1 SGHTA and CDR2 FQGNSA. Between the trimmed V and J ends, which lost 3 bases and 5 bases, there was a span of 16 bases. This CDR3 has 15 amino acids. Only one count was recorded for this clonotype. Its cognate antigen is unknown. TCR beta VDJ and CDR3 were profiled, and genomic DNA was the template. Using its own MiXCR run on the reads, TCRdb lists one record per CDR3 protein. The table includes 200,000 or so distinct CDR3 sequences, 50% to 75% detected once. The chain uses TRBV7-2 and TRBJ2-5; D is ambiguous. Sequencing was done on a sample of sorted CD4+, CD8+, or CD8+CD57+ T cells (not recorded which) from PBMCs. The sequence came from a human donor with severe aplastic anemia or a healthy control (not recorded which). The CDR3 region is CASSLAGRRTETQYF. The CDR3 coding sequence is TGTGCCAGCAGCTTGGCCGGACGCAGGACGGAGACCCAGTACTTC.